This TCR beta chain derives from a study of cytomegalovirus exposure and HLA in healthy donors. J was trimmed by 1 base and V by 5 bases; bases with no gene match: 7. This CDR3 spans 15 amino acids. CDR1 SGHNT and CDR2 YENEEA come from the germline V gene. This clone was seen once. Its antigen remains unknown. PCR primers comprised 60 Vbeta and 13 Jbeta primers. Sequencing used immunoSEQ multiplex PCR; TCRdb keeps in-frame clones, though not all of them. The table lists more than 150,000 clones, approximately 82% of them singletons. Study results and limitations: Common viral pathogens seemed to be connected with several of the most significant clusters, according to a later analysis.

The V gene is TRBV11-3, the J gene TRBJ1-1; 7 positions agree with TRBD1. The sample consisted of PBMCs. The sequence was collected from a girl aged 2 to 9 in good health and CMV-seropositive. The CDR3 is CASSRGTVRNTEAFF. For the CDR3, the DNA is TGTGCCAGCAGCCGGGGGACAGTGAGGAACACTGAAGCTTTCTTT.